A selection of T cell receptor beta chains follows, all from one sample in a study of CD8+CD57+ T cells in acquired aplastic anemia. TCRdb passed the reads through MiXCR, listing each CDR3 protein once. The sample lists 150,000 to 200,000 distinct CDR3 sequences; around half were seen once. The sample was sorted CD4+, CD8+, or CD8+CD57+ T cells (not recorded which) from PBMCs. These receptor sequences come from a human donor in good health. CDR3s include the opening cysteine and the closing phenylalanine or tryptophan. D genes are given only for firm matches. Clone size, where shown, is once, few, many, or a class for clones that have expanded.

v_call	d_call	j_call	clone_size	cdr3_nt	cdr3_aa
TRBV6-5	TRBD2	TRBJ2-3	many	TGTGCCAGCAGTTACAAGCGGGAGAGGGATACGCAGTATTTT	CASSYKRERDTQYF
TRBV15	.	TRBJ1-5	.	TGTGCCACCAGCAGAGATAAGGCGGGGGGTACTCAGCCCCAGCATTTT	CATSRDKAGGTQPQHF
TRBV27	.	TRBJ1-1	few	TGTGCCAGCAGCTCCTTGGGGGCAGCGAACACTGAAGCTTTCTTT	CASSSLGAANTEAFF
TRBV7-2	.	TRBJ2-7	.	TGTGCCAGCGCCAGGGTCTACGAGCAGTACTTC	CASARVYEQYF
TRBV30	.	TRBJ2-3	.	TGTGCCTGGAGCGCCTTGGGGCTCGGGAGCACAGATACGCAGTATTTT	CAWSALGLGSTDTQYF
TRBV19	TRBD2	TRBJ2-1	.	TGTGCCAGTAGTGCCCAACTAGCGGGGGGGTACAATGAGCAGTTCTTC	CASSAQLAGGYNEQFF
TRBV5-1	TRBD1	TRBJ2-3	.	TGCGCCAGCTTAAGGGACAGGGGTCCAGATACGCAGTATTTT	CASLRDRGPDTQYF
TRBV7-2	TRBD1	TRBJ1-1	many	TGTGCCAGCAGCTTAGAGTCAGGGGGCGGCACTGAAGCTTTCTTT	CASSLESGGGTEAFF
TRBV20-1	.	TRBJ1-2	.	TGCAGTGCTAGGGTGGCGGGGGGCTATGGCTACACCTTC	CSARVAGGYGYTF
TRBV5-6	TRBD1	TRBJ1-2	many	TGTGCCAGCAGACAGAGAGGGGGCGGCTATGGCTACACCTTC	CASRQRGGGYGYTF
TRBV5-1	TRBD2	TRBJ2-1	few	TGCGCCAGCAGCTTTACCGGGACTAGCGGGAGGATCTCCTACAATGAGCAGTTCTTC	CASSFTGTSGRISYNEQFF
TRBV10-1	.	TRBJ1-1	few	TGCGCCAGCAGAGCGGACAGGAACACTGAAGCTTTCTTT	CASRADRNTEAFF
TRBV6-2/TRBV6-3	.	TRBJ2-1	.	TGTGCCAGCAGTTACTCGAAATGGGACAACAAGTACAATGAGCAGTTCTTC	CASSYSKWDNKYNEQFF
TRBV4-1	TRBD1	TRBJ2-5	many	TGCGCCAGCAGCCAGACAGGGCGGACCCAGTACTTC	CASSQTGRTQYF
TRBV20-1	TRBD2	TRBJ2-1	many	TGCAGTGCAGTTCGAACTAGCGGGCCTCGCGATGAGCAGTTCTTC	CSAVRTSGPRDEQFF
TRBV27	.	TRBJ1-4	.	TGTGCCAGCACCACGGGGGGGACGCAGGGGAGGGGAAAACTGTTTTTT	CASTTGGTQGRGKLFF
TRBV9	TRBD1	TRBJ2-1	.	TGTGCCAGCAGGGCCGGGACAGACTACAATGAGCAGTTCTTC	CASRAGTDYNEQFF
TRBV7-9	.	TRBJ2-5	.	TGTGCCAGCAGCTTAGTGGCAGGGGAACAAGAGACCCAGTACTTC	CASSLVAGEQETQYF
TRBV15	.	TRBJ2-7	many	TGTGCCACCAGCAGAGAAGTTACTAGTAGTTACGAGCAGTACTTC	CATSREVTSSYEQYF
TRBV25-1	.	TRBJ1-1	.	TGTGCCAGCAGTGAATACTGGAGGGATGATGAAGCTTTCTTT	CASSEYWRDDEAFF
TRBV7-8	.	TRBJ2-7	few	TGTGCCAGGATCTTAGTAGACTACGAGCAGTACTTC	CARILVDYEQYF
TRBV5-5	TRBD1	TRBJ2-7	many	TGTGCCAGCAGCTCCGGGACAGCAGAATCCTACGAGCAGTACTTC	CASSSGTAESYEQYF
TRBV10-3	.	TRBJ2-1	few	TGTGCCATCAGGGACTACTCCTACAATGAGCAGTTCTTC	CAIRDYSYNEQFF
TRBV2	.	TRBJ1-1	.	TGTGCCAGCTTAGGGAACACTGAAGCTTTCTTT	CASLGNTEAFF
TRBV20-1	.	TRBJ2-7	many	TGCAGTGCTACCCGCAGCGGCGCCTACGAGCAGTACTTC	CSATRSGAYEQYF
TRBV2	.	TRBJ2-5	.	TGTGCCAGCAGTGTGGGGGGTTCTGGAGAGACCCAGTACTTC	CASSVGGSGETQYF
TRBV11-1	TRBD1	TRBJ1-2	.	TGTGCCAGCAGCTTAGCCCTTCCAACAGGGGGTGGCTACACCTTC	CASSLALPTGGGYTF
TRBV10-3	.	TRBJ2-7	once	TGTGCCATCAGTGGGTCCAGCGGACAGGAGCAGTACTTC	CAISGSSGQEQYF
TRBV18	TRBD2	TRBJ2-1	few	TGTGCCAGCTCTCCAAGGACTAGCGCTACCTACAATGAGCAGTTCTTC	CASSPRTSATYNEQFF
TRBV5-6	.	TRBJ1-5	many	TGTGCCAGCAGCCGAGGTGAGGGTCAGCCCCAGCATTTT	CASSRGEGQPQHF
TRBV6-2/TRBV6-3	.	TRBJ2-5	.	TGTGCCAGCAGTCGTCGAATCCAAGAGACCCAGTACTTC	CASSRRIQETQYF
TRBV2	.	TRBJ1-3	.	TGTGCCAGCAGGAGACAGGTTAACACCATATATTTT	CASRRQVNTIYF
TRBV7-3	.	TRBJ1-1	.	TGTGCCAGCAGCCCCAGCGGGACACCCTTGGTGACTGAAGCTTTCTTT	CASSPSGTPLVTEAFF
TRBV7-9	TRBD1	TRBJ2-7	.	TGTGCCAGCAGCCCCTTGGGGACAGGGGGCAATTGGCAGTACTTC	CASSPLGTGGNWQYF
TRBV5-1	.	TRBJ1-5	.	TGCGCCAGCAGCTTGGTATCCGGGGGTGGTCAGCCACAGCATTTT	CASSLVSGGGQPQHF
TRBV15	TRBD2	TRBJ2-3	many	TGTGCCACCAGCAGATCAAGCGGGAGCGACGAGTATTTT	CATSRSSGSDEYF
TRBV2	.	TRBJ2-1	.	TGTGCCAGCAGTGACCGATTGTCTGGGGATGAGCAGTTCTTC	CASSDRLSGDEQFF
TRBV7-6	.	TRBJ2-1	.	TGTGCCAGCAGCTCCATGGACGAGCAGTTCTTC	CASSSMDEQFF
TRBV20-1	.	TRBJ2-7	many	TGCAGTGCTAGAGTTGGAAGGTTCGGGACTTACGAGCAGTACTTC	CSARVGRFGTYEQYF
TRBV2	.	TRBJ1-6	.	TGTGCCAGCAGCGGAGGGGCATCCTATAATTCACCCCTCCACTTT	CASSGGASYNSPLHF
TRBV4-1	.	TRBJ2-7	many	TGCGCCAGCAGCCAAAATCAGGGGGGGGACTACGAGCAGTACTTC	CASSQNQGGDYEQYF
TRBV7-9	.	TRBJ2-3	once	TGTGCCAGCAGTAAAGAGTTTCCCCAGTATTTT	CASSKEFPQYF
TRBV2	TRBD2	TRBJ2-7	.	TGTGCCAGCAGTAACGAGCGGGAGGGCCTTTACGAGCAGTACTTC	CASSNEREGLYEQYF
TRBV19	TRBD1	TRBJ1-1	.	TGTGCCAGTAGGCGGACAGGGGGCGCGGGTACTGAAGCTTTCTTT	CASRRTGGAGTEAFF
TRBV12-3/TRBV12-4	TRBD2	TRBJ2-7	many	TGTGCCAGCACCTGGGGGACTAGCGGAACCTACGAGCAGTACTTC	CASTWGTSGTYEQYF
TRBV2	.	TRBJ1-5	many	TGTGCCAGCAATGCAGGGGCTGGCGGTCAGCCCCAGCATTTT	CASNAGAGGQPQHF
TRBV6-1	.	TRBJ1-5	many	TGTGCCAGCAAACTAGGGTATAGCAATCAGCCCCAGCATTTT	CASKLGYSNQPQHF
TRBV19	.	TRBJ1-1	.	TGTGCCAGCTCCCCGCTGGGGACGAACACTGAAGCTTTCTTT	CASSPLGTNTEAFF
TRBV7-2	.	TRBJ2-7	many	TGTGCCAGCAGCTTAGGCCCACAGGGTCGCGAGCAGTACTTC	CASSLGPQGREQYF
TRBV24-1	TRBD2	TRBJ2-1	many	TGTGCCACCAGTGACCTGGGACTAGCGGGAACTGAGCAGTTCTTC	CATSDLGLAGTEQFF
TRBV5-1	.	TRBJ1-6	many	TGCGCCAGCAGAGGAACAGCGAATAATTCACCCCTCCACTTT	CASRGTANNSPLHF
TRBV19	TRBD2	TRBJ2-1	.	TGTGCCAGTAGTTTGGGGGGGAGCTCCTACAATGAGCAGTTCTTC	CASSLGGSSYNEQFF
TRBV7-9	.	TRBJ2-3	few	TGTGCCAGCGATATAGATACGCAGTATTTT	CASDIDTQYF
TRBV7-2	.	TRBJ2-5	.	TGTGCCAGCAGCCCCCTTGGAGCCGAAGCGCACTTC	CASSPLGAEAHF
TRBV20-1	TRBD1	TRBJ1-2	.	TGCAGTGCTAGAGATCAAACAGGGGGAGATGGCTACACCTTC	CSARDQTGGDGYTF